This record concerns one T cell receptor beta chain sequence. Its cognate antigen has yet to be identified. It has no much larger one-base neighbor in the sample; base qualities were not kept. The roughly 39 donors, aged about 6 to 95 years, were systemically healthy Caucasian individuals from Russia. Each donor gave approximately 9.3 milliliters of peripheral blood, collected into EDTA-treated Vacutainer tubes. Ficoll-Paque density-gradient centrifugation was used to isolate PBMCs, with at least 7 million obtained per sample. Total RNA, at least 5 micrograms per sample, was extracted from PBMCs with Trizol reagent. The percentages of naive CD45RAhigh/CD27high T cells were determined by flow cytometry on a PBMC aliquot from every donor. These data come from a study of blood T cells in healthy people across ages (dated by TCRdb to about 2015). About the study as a whole: In model experiments, template switching captured roughly one uniquely barcoded TCR beta cDNA molecule for every two T cells. Donors of different ages were randomly distributed across sequencing lanes to avoid experimental bias. Two additional independent replicas of 1 million unique cDNA reads from the same blood draw were analyzed for two donors (one aged 18 to 30 and one aged 80 or older). To track age-related changes in TCR beta repertoire diversity, the study relied on deep sequencing normalized with unique cDNA molecular identifiers. The donors were divided into four age groups: young (average approximately 16 years), middle-aged (almost 40), aged (approximately 62) and long-lived (82). Broad study findings and their caveats: Observed TCR beta diversity per million T cells fell roughly linearly with age, and a significant reduction was already apparent by age around 40. Because profiling used bulk unsorted PBMCs, naive and antigen-experienced compartments could not be compared conclusively. A strong correlation was found between observed TCR beta diversity and the percentage of naive T cells measured by flow cytometry. Compared with the aged group, the long-lived group had more naive CD4+ T cells, fewer expanded clones and increased TCR diversity, a pattern suggesting age selection. Because donor CMV infection status was unknown, age-related changes in expanded clonotypes were potentially confounded. Estimates of total diversity based on one million sequenced T cells were regarded as lower bounds and as underestimates.

Library prep was done by 5' RACE. Sequencing was carried out with an Illumina HiSeq 2500. The second PCR ran for roughly 7 to 12 cycles and used a J-beta primer mix along with a sample-barcoded 5' primer. A unique molecular identifier was introduced onto each TCR beta cDNA molecule by a template-switch 5' adaptor carrying 12 random nucleotides. At least 2.5 million CDR3-containing paired-end reads were obtained from each sample. First-strand cDNA was synthesized from all RNA with the Mint cDNA synthesis kit, primed by a TRBC-specific oligonucleotide. Following uracil-DNA glycosylase treatment, a first 18-cycle PCR with universal primers M1SS and BC2_uni_R was performed on all cDNA. Per the source publication's procedure: Each sample was normalized by randomly selecting 1 million high-quality reads, each carrying a distinct molecular identifier. Reads sharing molecular identifiers were discarded rather than binned into consensus sequences. MiTCR, run with a Q25 quality threshold and the strictest error-elimination algorithm, handled CDR3 identification, clonotype clustering and error correction. A nonparametric unseen species model using Euler transformation provided a lower-bound estimate of total TCR beta diversity. The public reads were quality trimmed at Q25 with fastp and then assembled into clones with MiXCR by TCRdb, keeping productive beta chains. Under each unique CDR3 protein, matching rows form one entry showing the most common genes and DNA. Clone size and V and J calls follow TCRdb, not the original study. This sample lists fewer than 1 million distinct CDR3 sequences; approximately 44% were detected once. Nearly 20% of the sample comes from the top ten.

V and J are truncated by 0 bases and 7 bases respectively, leaving an intervening sequence of 10 bases. Including cysteine and phenylalanine, the CDR3 has 14 amino acids. Just the 42-base CDR3 DNA is kept, in frame starting at base 1. CDR1 and CDR2 are read off the germline V gene as ENHRY and SYGVKD. The clonotype comes from a man between 60 and 75 years old in good health. The chain is made from TRBV10-3 and TRBJ1-5, with TRBD1 tentatively as D gene (6 bases match). The specimen was blood. In nucleotides, the sequence is TGTGCCATCAGTGAGTCCGGGGGGCAACAGCCCCAGCATTTT. It encodes CAISESGGQQPQHF.